Listed below are T cell receptor beta chains from one sample, sequenced in a study of T cells in Graves' hyperthyroidism and ophthalmopathy. TCRdb redid the calling of the multiplex PCR reads with MiXCR, one entry per CDR3 protein. The sample has under 700,000 distinct CDR3 sequences; 15% to 20% are singletons. The sample consisted of blood. The source of these receptors is a woman between 18 and 30 years old with Graves' hyperthyroidism. Each CDR3 is given with its conserved first and last residue. Each record gives: J gene, clone size, V gene, D gene, CDR3 protein, CDR3 DNA. D genes are given only for firm matches. A clone size is listed for some rows: how often the clone was seen (once, few, many), or a class if it is expanded.

>TRBJ2-1|many|TRBV30|TRBD2
CAWSTTSSGRDNEQFF
TGTGCCTGGAGTACGACCTCTAGCGGGAGGGACAATGAGCAGTTCTTC
>TRBJ2-3|-|TRBV15|TRBD1
CATSIRDSPYDTQYF
TGTGCCACCAGCATCAGGGACAGCCCCTACGATACGCAGTATTTT
>TRBJ1-6|many|TRBV11-2|-
CASSLVGLSYNSPLHF
TGTGCCAGCAGCTTAGTCGGGCTCTCTTATAATTCACCCCTCCACTTT
>TRBJ1-2|-|TRBV10-2|-
CASSESSFPGPGYTF
TGCGCCAGCAGTGAGTCGAGTTTTCCGGGACCCGGCTACACCTTC
>TRBJ2-1|many|TRBV12-3/TRBV12-4|-
CASLMTGGPGSNEQFF
TGTGCCAGTTTAATGACCGGGGGGCCCGGCTCCAATGAGCAGTTCTTC
>TRBJ2-3|many|TRBV20-1|TRBD2
CSARVAGEDTQYF
TGCAGTGCTAGAGTAGCGGGAGAAGATACGCAGTATTTT
>TRBJ2-1|many|TRBV28|TRBD2
CASAPGTSGRYNEQFF
TGTGCCAGCGCCCCGGGGACTAGCGGGCGATACAATGAGCAGTTCTTC
>TRBJ2-1|many|TRBV20-1|-
CSARALAGPYNEQFF
TGCAGTGCTAGAGCATTGGCGGGGCCATACAATGAGCAGTTCTTC
>TRBJ2-1|-|TRBV6-2/TRBV6-3|-
CASSYSPGSWNEQFF
TGTGCCAGCAGTTACTCTCCAGGGTCATGGAATGAGCAGTTCTTC
>TRBJ1-2|many|TRBV10-3|-
CAISTDPSSGYGYTF
TGTGCCATCAGTACAGATCCGAGCTCTGGATATGGCTACACCTTC
>TRBJ2-2|many|TRBV2|TRBD2
CASRTGTSVIGELFF
TGTGCCAGCAGAACCGGGACTAGCGTCATCGGGGAGCTGTTTTTT
>TRBJ2-7|once|TRBV19|-
CASNRGGSYEQYF
TGTGCCAGTAATCGCGGTGGGTCCTACGAGCAGTACTTC
>TRBJ2-7|few|TRBV20-1|TRBD2
CSARGGLTSGDPTEQYF
TGCAGTGCTAGAGGGGGGTTGACTAGCGGGGATCCTACGGAGCAGTACTTC
>TRBJ2-7|-|TRBV6-1|-
CASTSTGWGYEQYF
TGTGCCAGCACCTCAACAGGATGGGGCTACGAGCAGTACTTC
>TRBJ2-7|many|TRBV18|-
CASSIDNHEQYF
TGTGCCAGCTCAATAGACAACCACGAGCAGTACTTC
>TRBJ1-1|-|TRBV28|-
CASSLGVGYAEAFF
TGTGCCAGCAGTTTAGGGGTGGGTTACGCTGAAGCTTTCTTT
>TRBJ2-1|few|TRBV18|-
CASSRYGSTFNEQFF
TGTGCCAGCTCGCGCTACGGGTCCACTTTCAATGAGCAGTTCTTC
>TRBJ2-1|many|TRBV7-3|TRBD2
CASSSGTNSYNEQFF
TGTGCCAGCAGTTCCGGGACTAACTCCTACAATGAGCAGTTCTTC